This passage covers 22 T cell receptor beta chains from one sample sequenced in a study of PD-1 blockade in classical Hodgkin lymphoma. Sequencing used immunoSEQ multiplex PCR; TCRdb keeps in-frame clones, though not all of them. Here the sample spans tens of thousands of clones, about three quarters being singletons. The time point was: cycle 4 day 1 (C4D1), after 5 to 7 weeks of nivolumab. Each patient relapsed following autologous stem cell transplantation, and prior brentuximab vedotin exposure differed. Sequencing used peripheral blood mononuclear cells (PBMCs), obtained before the fourth cycle of nivolumab. The receptors originated from a human donor with classical Hodgkin lymphoma.

V usage is TRBV11-3 and J usage is TRBJ1-5; D is ambiguous. The CDR3 covers 13 residues. V shed 4 bases and J shed 5 bases, with 9 bases lying between them. Germline CDR1 and CDR2: SGHNT and YENEEA. This CDR3 is CASSSQPHQPQHF. CDR3 bases: TGTGCCAGCAGCTCGCAACCCCATCAGCCCCAGCATTTT.

V gene TRBV9 combines with J gene TRBJ1-2; D remains ambiguous. The CDR3 is 11 amino acids. The V gene's germline CDR1 is SGDLS and CDR2 YYNGEE. Trimming took off 4 bases at V and 1 base at J, with 2 bases between the two ends. This CDR3 reads CASSSNYGYTF. CDR3 DNA sequence: TGTGCCAGCAGCAGTAACTATGGCTACACCTTC.

On this clone: Other DNA sequences within the sample encode an identical CDR3. This rearrangement joins TRBV9 to TRBJ2-6, with TRBD1 as a possible D gene (6 bases). Germline CDR1 and CDR2: SGDLS and YYNGEE. The CDR3 has 16 residues. V lost 4 bases to trimming and J lost 3 bases, with 14 bases between them. The CDR3 reads CASSPTGSNGANVLTF. The CDR3 DNA is TGTGCCAGCAGCCCAACAGGGAGCAATGGGGCCAACGTCCTGACTTTC.

The chain couples TRBV7-9 to TRBJ2-7, with 10 bases that match TRBD1. The CDR3 runs 15 residues. The V and J ends lost 5 bases and 1 base, in that order; junction bases with no gene match: 5. Germline V gene sequence: CDR1 SEHNR, CDR2 FQNEAQ (reference sequence). CDR3 protein: CASSTWTGGSYEQYF. The DNA of the CDR3 is TGTGCCAGCAGCACCTGGACAGGGGGGTCCTACGAGCAGTACTTC.

J is TRBJ1-1 and V is TRBV5-1; maybe TRBD1 (6 bases). Trimming shortened V by 2 bases and J by 8 bases, and 10 bases separated the two germline ends. From germline, CDR1 is SGHRS and CDR2 YFSETQ. The CDR3 covers 12 residues. The chain's CDR3 is CASSFQTGEAFF. The CDR3 DNA sequence: TGCGCCAGCAGCTTCCAAACAGGGGAAGCTTTCTTT.

The CDR3 here is CASSLYTEAFF. Here the CDR3 DNA reads TGTGCCAGCAGTCTCTACACTGAAGCTTTCTTT. This chain links TRBV6-6 with TRBJ1-1; D ambiguous. V lost 5 bases and J 3 bases, leaving 4 bases between the germline ends. CDR3 size: 11 residues. Germline CDR1 reads MNHNY; CDR2 reads SVGAGI (reference sequence).

Only a few counts were recorded for this clone. CDR3 sequence: CASSDPALIERVGTEAFF. Written as DNA, the CDR3 is TGTGCCAGCAGTGATCCTGCCTTAATTGAGAGGGTGGGAACTGAAGCTTTCTTT. The chain combines TRBV2 with TRBJ1-1; D call uncertain. The V end was cut by 3 bases, the J end by 5 bases, with 25 bases between. The CDR3 length is 18 residues. Germline loops: CDR1 SNHLY, CDR2 FYNNEI.

This clone came up once. V and J are TRBV28 and TRBJ1-2; D might be TRBD1 (5 bases). Germline CDR1 MDHEN, CDR2 SYDVKM. Trimming pared 5 bases from V and 2 bases from J, leaving 9 bases between. This CDR3 region has 13 residues. CDR3 protein: CASSTGPNYGYTF. In DNA form, the CDR3 reads TGTGCCAGCAGTACGGGACCCAACTATGGCTACACCTTC.

V and J are TRBV19 and TRBJ1-2, with 9 nucleotides matching TRBD1. V was clipped by 2 bases and J by 4 bases; unmatched bases: 11. The CDR3 spans 17 residues. Germline assignment: CDR1 LNHDA and CDR2 SQIVND (reference sequence). The chain's CDR3 is CASSIRDRVRGGYGYTF. The CDR3 nucleotides are TGTGCCAGTAGTATACGGGACAGGGTTAGGGGGGGCTATGGCTACACCTTC.

V gene TRBV29-1 combines with J gene TRBJ1-1, with D perhaps TRBD1 (6 bases). The V and J ends lost 7 bases and 4 bases respectively, with 19 bases between them. CDR3 length: 14 amino acids. The germline gives CDR1 SQVTM, CDR2 ANQGSEA. The CDR3 sequence: CSGTTLQGGTEAFF. CDR3 DNA sequence: TGCAGCGGTACGACCCTACAGGGAGGCACTGAAGCTTTCTTT. Full variable domain (outside the CDR3, taken from reference TRBV29-1 and TRBJ1-1): SAVISQKPSRDICQRGTSLTIQCQVDSQVTMMFWYRQQPGQSLTLIATANQGSEATYESGFVIDKFPISRPNLTFSTLTVSNMSPEDSSIYLCSGTTLQGGTEAFFGQGTRLTVV.

J is TRBJ2-7 and V is TRBV19; 13 bases agree with TRBD2. V lost 1 base, J lost 2 bases, and 5 bases stayed unmatched. Per germline, CDR1 LNHDA and CDR2 SQIVND (reference sequence). This CDR3 region has 17 residues. The CDR3 DNA sequence: TGTGCCAGTAGTATAGGGACTAGCGGGGGACCTACCTACGAGCAGTACTTC. Translating gives CASSIGTSGGPTYEQYF.

The chain couples TRBV11-2 to TRBJ2-7; no firm D call. Germline values: CDR1 SGHAT, CDR2 FQNNGV. The length of the CDR3 is 13 residues. The germline V and J ends were trimmed by 5 bases and 4 bases, with 12 bases remaining between them. DNA for the CDR3: TGTGCCAGCAGCAGCACGCAGATATACGAGCAGTACTTC. It specifies CASSSTQIYEQYF. Looking up the rest from reference TRBV11-2 and TRBJ2-7 gives the full variable domain: EAGVAQSPRYKIIEKRQSVAFWCNPISGHATLYWYQQILGQGPKLLIQFQNNGVVDDSQLPKDRFSAERLKGVDSTLKIQPAKLEDSAVYLCASSSTQIYEQYFGPGTRLTVT.

The V gene is TRBV7-6, the J gene TRBJ1-5; D possibly corresponds to TRBD1 (5 bases). Germline V gives CDR1 SGHVS, CDR2 FNYEAQ. V was clipped by 0 bases and J by 4 bases, with 22 bases between them. The CDR3 runs to 19 residues. The CDR3 reads CASSLAPSGGVGGNQPQHF. In DNA, the CDR3 is TGTGCCAGCAGCTTAGCCCCTTCGGGAGGGGTTGGGGGAAATCAGCCCCAGCATTTT.

This chain connects TRBV5-1 to TRBJ2-7; D possibly corresponds to TRBD2 (5 bases). This CDR3 has 14 amino acids. Germline values: CDR1 SGHRS, CDR2 YFSETQ. V lost 5 bases and J 7 bases, leaving 19 bases between the germline ends. The CDR3 sequence: CASRVGGGGWEQYF. The CDR3 region has the DNA TGCGCCAGCAGGGTTGGAGGAGGAGGATGGGAGCAGTACTTC. Based on the CDR3 plus reference TRBV5-1 and TRBJ2-7, the full variable domain is KAGVTQTPRYLIKTRGQQVTLSCSPISGHRSVSWYQQTPGQGLQFLFEYFSETQRNKGNFPGRFSGRQFSNSRSEMNVSTLELGDSALYLCASRVGGGGWEQYFGPGTRLTVT.

This chain uses TRBV18 with TRBJ2-7; D gene uncertain. There are 14 residues in the CDR3. V shed 3 bases and J shed 5 bases, with 14 bases lying between them. Germline-derived CDR1 and CDR2 are KGHSH and LQKENI. CDR3 loop: CASSPDGQAHEQYF. Here the CDR3 DNA reads TGTGCCAGCTCACCGGATGGGCAGGCCCACGAGCAGTACTTC.

Written as DNA, the CDR3 is TGTGCCAGCAGCTTACAGGAGTCGAACACCGGGGAGCTGTTTTTT. Encoded protein: CASSLQESNTGELFF. The gene calls are TRBV7-3 and TRBJ2-2; D gene ambiguous. Trimming shortened V by 2 bases and J by 0 bases, and 7 bases separated the two germline ends. Per germline, CDR1 SGHTA and CDR2 FQGTGA. This CDR3 is 15 amino acids long.

CDR3 sequence (DNA): TGTGCCAGCAGCCAAGACGCGGGGGCCCTTGGAAACACCATATATTTT. The encoded protein is CASSQDAGALGNTIYF. The J gene is TRBJ1-3, the V gene TRBV4-2; a possible D gene is TRBD1 (6 bases). This CDR3 has 16 residues. V lost 0 bases to trimming and J lost 3 bases, with 12 bases between them. CDR1 and CDR2 (germline): LGHNA, YNFKEQ.

The CDR3 DNA reads as TGTGCCAGCTCACCACCGGCCCAGTCCTACGAGCAGTACTTC. Translated: CASSPPAQSYEQYF. The rearrangement joins TRBV18 to TRBJ2-7; no clear D. This CDR3 spans 14 amino acids. Looked up from germline, CDR1 is KGHSH and CDR2 is LQKENI. Trimming left V 0 bases short and J 1 base short, with 7 bases between.

The rearrangement joins TRBV7-2 to TRBJ1-2; tentatively, D is TRBD1 (6 bases). The CDR3 spans 14 residues. The ends were cut back, 5 bases at V and 4 bases at J, with 14 bases in the middle. The germline CDR1 and CDR2 sequences are SGHTA and FQGNSA. The CDR3 reads CASSTKTGLYGYTF. The CDR3 DNA follows: TGTGCCAGCAGCACCAAGACAGGACTCTATGGCTACACCTTC. Complete variable domain (other parts from reference TRBV7-2 and TRBJ1-2): GAGVSQSPSNKVTEKGKDVELRCDPISGHTALYWYRQSLGQGLEFLIYFQGNSAPDKSGLPSDRFSAERTGGSVSTLTIQRTQQEDSAVYLCASSTKTGLYGYTFGSGTRLTVV.

The chain couples TRBV18 to TRBJ2-3, with D possibly being TRBD1 or TRBD2 (5 bases each). V dropped 0 bases and J dropped 4 bases, with 8 bases sitting between them. Per germline, CDR1 KGHSH and CDR2 LQKENI. This CDR3 contains 14 residues. The CDR3 DNA is TGTGCCAGCTCACCACCGGGGGAGCCAGATACGCAGTATTTT. Translated, it gives CASSPPGEPDTQYF.

This clone appeared once. This chain joins TRBV29-1 and TRBJ2-6; D not resolved. The CDR3 covers 14 residues. Germline V gene sequence: CDR1 SQVTM, CDR2 ANQGSEA. For the CDR3, the DNA is TGCGTTGAAGGTGGAAGCTCTGGGGCCAACGTCCTGACTTTC. Translating it yields CVEGGSSGANVLTF.

The chain is built from TRBV13 and TRBJ1-1, with no clear D. Trimming took off 2 bases at V and 3 bases at J, with 10 bases between the two ends. Germline V gene data show CDR1 as PRHDT and CDR2 as FYEKMQ (reference sequence). This CDR3 comprises 14 residues. Here the CDR3 DNA reads TGTGCCAGCAGCTTATGGACCCTTTACACTGAAGCTTTCTTT. Its translation is CASSLWTLYTEAFF.